This T cell receptor beta chain is from a study of control samples from healthy donors and cancer patients. The method was immunoSEQ multiplex PCR; TCRdb's version includes in-frame clones alone and lacks a portion of them. The table has 100,000 to 150,000 clones, roughly 92% seen once. Trimming took off 3 bases at V and 9 bases at J, with 18 bases between the two ends. The CDR3 is made up of 15 amino acids. The germline CDR1 and CDR2 sequences are KGHSH and LQKENI. The chain links TRBV18 to TRBJ2-1; D possibly matches TRBD1 or TRBD2 (6 bases each). Sample: blood. The receptor was derived from a young man in good health. The CDR3 DNA follows: TGTGCCAGCTCACCGTCCAGGCCGGAGGGGGGTGAGCAGTTCTTC. This translates into CASSPSRPEGGEQFF.